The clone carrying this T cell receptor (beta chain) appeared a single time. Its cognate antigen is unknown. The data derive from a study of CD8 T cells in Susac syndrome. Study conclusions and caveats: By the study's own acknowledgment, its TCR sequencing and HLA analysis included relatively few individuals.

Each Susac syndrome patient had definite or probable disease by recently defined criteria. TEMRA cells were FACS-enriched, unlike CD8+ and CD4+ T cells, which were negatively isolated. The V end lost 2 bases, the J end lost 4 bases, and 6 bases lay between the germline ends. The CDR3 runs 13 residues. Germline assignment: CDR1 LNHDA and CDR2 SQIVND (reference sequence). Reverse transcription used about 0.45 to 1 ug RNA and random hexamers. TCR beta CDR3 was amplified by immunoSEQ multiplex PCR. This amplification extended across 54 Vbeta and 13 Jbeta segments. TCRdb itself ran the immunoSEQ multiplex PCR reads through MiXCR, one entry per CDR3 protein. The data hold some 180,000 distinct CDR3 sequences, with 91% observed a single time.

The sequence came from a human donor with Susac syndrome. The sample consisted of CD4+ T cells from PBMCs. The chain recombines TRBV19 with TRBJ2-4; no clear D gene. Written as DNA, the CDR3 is TGTGCCAGTAGTATAAATGGAAAAAACATTCAGTACTTC. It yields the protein CASSINGKNIQYF.